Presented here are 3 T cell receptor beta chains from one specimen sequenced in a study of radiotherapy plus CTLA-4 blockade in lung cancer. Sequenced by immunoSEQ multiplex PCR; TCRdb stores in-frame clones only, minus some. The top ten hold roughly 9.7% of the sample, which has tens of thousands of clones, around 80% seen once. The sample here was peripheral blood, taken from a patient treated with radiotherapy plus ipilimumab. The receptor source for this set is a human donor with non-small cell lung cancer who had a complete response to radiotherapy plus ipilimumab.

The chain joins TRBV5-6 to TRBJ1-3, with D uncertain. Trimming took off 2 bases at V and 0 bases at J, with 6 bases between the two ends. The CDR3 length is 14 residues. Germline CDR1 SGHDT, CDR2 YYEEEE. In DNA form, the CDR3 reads TGTGCCAGCAGCTTCGGCAGCTCTGGAAACACCATATATTTT. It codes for CASSFGSSGNTIYF.

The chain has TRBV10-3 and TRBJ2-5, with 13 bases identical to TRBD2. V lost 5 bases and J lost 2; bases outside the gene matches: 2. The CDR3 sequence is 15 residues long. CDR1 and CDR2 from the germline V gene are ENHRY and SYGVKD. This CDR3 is CAISRGLAGQETQYF. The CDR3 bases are TGTGCCATCAGTCGGGGACTAGCGGGACAAGAGACCCAGTACTTC.

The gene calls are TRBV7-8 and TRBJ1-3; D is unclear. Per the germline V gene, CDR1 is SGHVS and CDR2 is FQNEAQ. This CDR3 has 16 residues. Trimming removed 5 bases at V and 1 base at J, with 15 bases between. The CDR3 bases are TGTGCCAGCAGCGGTGAGAGGCAACAGTCTGGAAACACCATATATTTT. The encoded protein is CASSGERQQSGNTIYF. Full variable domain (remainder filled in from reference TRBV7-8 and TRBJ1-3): GAGVSQSPRYKVAKRGQDVALRCDPISGHVSLFWYQQALGQGPEFLTYFQNEAQLDKSGLPSDRFFAERPEGSVSTLKIQRTQQEDSAVYLCASSGERQQSGNTIYFGEGSWLTVV.